The source of this T cell receptor (beta chain) is a study of OX40 agonist ivuxolimab in advanced cancers. A note on the overall study: Ivuxolimab was a fully human IgG2 agonistic monoclonal antibody targeting the costimulatory receptor OX40 (CD134). Intravenous ivuxolimab was administered to patients every 2 weeks at six dose levels: 0.01, 0.1, 0.3, 1.5, 3 and 10 mg/kg. Among the approximately 50 dose-escalation patients, about 20 had hepatocellular carcinoma, 15 or so melanoma, 9 renal cell carcinoma and 9 head and neck cancer. A male proportion of 82.7% and a mean age of roughly 55 years, ranging from 23 to 79, were recorded for the dose-escalation cohort. Patients were allowed to have had prior anti-PD-1, anti-PD-L1 or anti-CTLA-4 therapy, and roughly 40% of the dose-escalation patients had been treated with checkpoint inhibitors. Partial responses were achieved by three dose-escalation patients, of whom one had hepatocellular carcinoma and two had cutaneous melanoma. Peripheral TCRbeta sequencing aimed to test whether ivuxolimab altered TCR sequence diversity and caused clonal T-cell expansion. The paper reports the monotherapy dose-escalation portion (N ≈ 52 patients) of the phase I ivuxolimab trial. On the study overall, not on this receptor specifically: Low levels of normalized T-cell clonal expansion were also seen in some patients who did not respond. In the 0.1-3.0 mg/kg groups, partial responders were among the patients with the lowest normalized peripheral clonal expansion, particularly in CD8+ T cells. At doses of 0.1 to 3.0 mg/kg, clonal expansion of both CD4+ and CD8+ blood T cells was observed from baseline to week 6. Antigen specificity was not determined for the clonally expanded peripheral T cells. After ivuxolimab, CD8+ T cells had more expanded clones than CD4+ T cells on average.

The germline V gene (reference sequence) specifies GTSNPN as CDR1 and SVGIG as CDR2. Cut back by 3 bases and 8 bases, the V and J ends lie 13 bases apart. Reading from cysteine to phenylalanine, the CDR3 counts 12 amino acids. CDR3 DNA is the only sequence kept; it has 36 bases, read in frame from the first base. Genomic DNA was isolated from the sorted cells so that the TCRbeta CDR3 region could be sequenced. The immunoSEQ Assay was used for sequencing of TCRbeta CDR3 regions. TCRdb's version of the immuneACCESS table is confined to in-frame rearrangements and falls short of the full clone set. An unresolved V gene accounts for under half of the shortfall where checked; the remainder is of unknown origin. The sample contains tens of thousands of clones, 70% to 90% of them found a single time. The top ten hold around 28% of the sample. This clone was counted between two and nine times. Its antigen is still unknown. No clone much larger than this one lies a single base away; base qualities are absent.

Patients with autoimmune disease history or receiving systemic immunosuppression were excluded from the trial. Peripheral blood for TCR sequencing was collected from all dose cohorts at baseline, on cycle 4 day 1, and on cycle 7 day 1. Samples were obtained from an open-label, multicenter, first-in-human phase I dose-escalation trial of ivuxolimab. Adults with locally advanced or metastatic head and neck squamous cell, hepatocellular, melanoma or renal cell carcinoma were enrolled in the trial. Before TCR sequencing, CD4+ T cells and CD8+ T cells from peripheral blood were sorted into separate populations.

The sequence was obtained from an adult with an advanced solid tumor such as melanoma, head and neck, liver or kidney cancer. Recombination joined TRBV30 with TRBJ1-1; TRBD1 is a possible D gene, resting on 5 matching bases. The sample was CD4+ or CD8+ T cells sorted from blood, taken in a trial of the OX40 agonist ivuxolimab. CDR3 sequence: CAWSVGGVEAFF. The DNA sequence is given as TGTGCCTGGAGCGTGGGGGGGGTGGAAGCTTTCTTT.